This entry concerns a single T cell receptor (beta chain). This sample stems from a study of early T cells in non-severe SARS-CoV-2 infection. One entry per CDR3 protein results from TCRdb running MiXCR on the 5' RACE reads. The table shows 55,000 or so distinct CDR3 sequences, with under 15% occurring only once. This clonotype originated in an adult who was a healthcare worker with PCR-confirmed SARS-CoV-2 infection or an uninfected control (not recorded which). The specimen sequenced was whole blood.

CDR3 amino acids: CASSSSFAETQYF. DNA of the CDR3: TGTGCCAGCAGCTCCTCCTTCGCGGAGACCCAGTACTTC. V usage is TRBV7-2 and J usage is TRBJ2-5; D is unresolved. Deletions cut 4 bases from V and 5 bases from J, with 11 bases between. The germline CDR1 and CDR2 sequences are SGHTA and FQGNSA. This CDR3 has 13 residues.